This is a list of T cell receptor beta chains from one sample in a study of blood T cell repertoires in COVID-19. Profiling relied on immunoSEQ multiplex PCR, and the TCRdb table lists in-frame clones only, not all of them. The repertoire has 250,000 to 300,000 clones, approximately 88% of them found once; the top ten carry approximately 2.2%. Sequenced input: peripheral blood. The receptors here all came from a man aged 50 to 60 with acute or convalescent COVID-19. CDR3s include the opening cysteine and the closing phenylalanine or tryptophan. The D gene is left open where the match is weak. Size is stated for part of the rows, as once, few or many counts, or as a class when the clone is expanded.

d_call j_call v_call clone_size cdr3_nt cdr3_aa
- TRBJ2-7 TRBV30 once TGTGCCTGGAGTGTCTCACAGGGAGCCCCCTACGAGCAGTACTTC CAWSVSQGAPYEQYF
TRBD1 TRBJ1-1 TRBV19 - TGTGCCAGTAGTGTCGATCAGGGACAGGTGAACACTGAAGCTTTCTTT CASSVDQGQVNTEAFF
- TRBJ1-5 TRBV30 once TGTGCCTGGAGTGTAACTGGAGACCAGCCCCAGCATTTT CAWSVTGDQPQHF
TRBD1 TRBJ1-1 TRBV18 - TGTGCCAGCTCACTACGAGGGACAGTTACTGAAGCTTTCTTT CASSLRGTVTEAFF
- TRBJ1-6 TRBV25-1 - TGTGCCAGCAGTAGACAGGCCTATAATTCACCCCTCCACTTT CASSRQAYNSPLHF
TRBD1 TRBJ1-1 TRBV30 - TGTGCCTGGGGGACCAGGGGGCGAGGGCTTGAAGCTTTCTTT CAWGTRGRGLEAFF
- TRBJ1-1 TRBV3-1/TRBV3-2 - TGTGCCAGCAGCCAACACGAAAGCCTCCGGAGCACTGAAGCTTTCTTT CASSQHESLRSTEAFF
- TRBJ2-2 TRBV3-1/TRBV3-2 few TGTGCCAGCAGCCAAATCGACACCGGGGAGCTGTTTTTT CASSQIDTGELFF
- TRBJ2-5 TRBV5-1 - TGCGCCAGCAGCTTGGAGGGGGAGACCCAGTACTTC CASSLEGETQYF
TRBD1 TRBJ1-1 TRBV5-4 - TGTGCCAGCAGCTTGGAGCGGGGGGACAGTCAAGCTTTCTTT CASSLERGDSQAFF
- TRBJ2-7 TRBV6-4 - TGTGCCAGCAGTGACTTTCAGGGCTACGAGCAGTACTTC CASSDFQGYEQYF
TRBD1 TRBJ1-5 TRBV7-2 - TGTGCCAGCAGCTTTTCTTGGGACAGGCTCAATCAGCCCCAGCATTTT CASSFSWDRLNQPQHF
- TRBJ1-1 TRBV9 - TGTGCCAGCAGCGTAGGATGGGGGGACACTGAAGCTTTCTTT CASSVGWGDTEAFF
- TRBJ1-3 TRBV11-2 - TGTGCCAGCAGCTTAACATCTGGAAACACCATATATTTT CASSLTSGNTIYF
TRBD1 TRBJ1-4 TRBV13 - TGTGCCAGCAGTCCAGGGGGAAATAATGAAAAACTGTTTTTT CASSPGGNNEKLFF
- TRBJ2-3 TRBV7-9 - TGTGCCAGCAGCTTTACAGGCTACACAGATACGCAGTATTTT CASSFTGYTDTQYF
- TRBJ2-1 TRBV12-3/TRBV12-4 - TGTGCCAGCAGACAGGGGGGGCACAATGAGCAGTTCTTC CASRQGGHNEQFF
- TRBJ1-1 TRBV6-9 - TGTGCCAGGCCCCCGGGACATTTCACTGAAGCTTTCTTT CARPPGHFTEAFF
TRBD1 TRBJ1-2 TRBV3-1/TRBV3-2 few TGTGCCAGCAGCCCCACAGGGGGTGGCTACACCTTC CASSPTGGGYTF
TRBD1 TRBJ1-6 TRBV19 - TGTGCCAGTAGTAACCTACCGGGACAGTATAATTCACCCCTCCACTTT CASSNLPGQYNSPLHF
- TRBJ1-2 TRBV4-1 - TGCGCCAGCAGCCAGGGGGGGCCGACCTATGGCTACACCTTC CASSQGGPTYGYTF
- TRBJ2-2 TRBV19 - TGTGCCAGTAGATTGGGGTTCCAACTAGCCACCGGGGAGCTGTTTTTT CASRLGFQLATGELFF
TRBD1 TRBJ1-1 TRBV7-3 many TGTGCCAGCAGGCGACAGGGGAACACTGAAGCTTTCTTT CASRRQGNTEAFF
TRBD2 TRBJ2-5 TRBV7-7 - TGTGCTAGCAGCTTAGACGGGGGGATTGAGACCCAGTACTTC CASSLDGGIETQYF
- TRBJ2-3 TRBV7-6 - TGTGCCAGCAGCTTAGCCGGGCAGGGATCAACACATACGCAGTATTTT CASSLAGQGSTHTQYF
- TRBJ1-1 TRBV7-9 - TGTGCCTCCAAAGCTGGTGAGGCTGAAGCTTTCTTT CASKAGEAEAFF